This TCR beta chain was captured in a study of cytomegalovirus exposure and HLA in healthy donors. General study findings and limits: Fewer N-insertions (relative to the 666-donor mean) were reportedly seen in an Asian-associated ancestry cluster in a later analysis.

Donors had nominal health at sampling but likely had unrecorded immune exposures. For this clone: The antigen is unknown.

The PCR employed 60 Vbeta primers together with 13 Jbeta primers. Some clones are missing from TCRdb's copy, which holds only in-frame ones; the method was immunoSEQ multiplex PCR. The repertoire consists of around 150,000 clones, with around 74% occurring once and the leading ten covering about 2.1%. With V trimmed by 0 bases and J by 5 bases, 4 bases remained unmatched. Looked up from germline, CDR1 is SGHNT and CDR2 is YYREEE (reference sequence). The CDR3 consists of 15 residues. This sequence joins TRBV5-4 and TRBJ2-1, with 8 positions matching TRBD1. Source material: PBMCs. This receptor was taken from a female donor in good health and CMV-seronegative. CDR3 in amino acids: CASSLGQGLNNEQFF. CDR3 DNA sequence: TGTGCCAGCAGCTTGGGACAGGGGCTCAACAATGAGCAGTTCTTC. The full variable domain, with the rest looked up from reference TRBV5-4 and TRBJ2-1, is ETGVTQSPTHLIKTRGQQVTLRCSSQSGHNTVSWYQQALGQGPQFIFQYYREEENGRGNFPPRFSGLQFPNYSSELNVNALELDDSALYLCASSLGQGLNNEQFFGPGTRLTVL.